One sample yielded the 7 T cell receptor beta chains listed below, sequenced in a study of cytomegalovirus exposure and HLA in healthy donors. Primers included in the PCR were 60 Vbeta and 13 Jbeta primers. Assay used: immunoSEQ multiplex PCR; TCRdb lists only in-frame clones, some missing. The profile shows around 180,000 clones, approximately 71% of them singletons. Input material: PBMCs. The receptor source for this set is a girl under 18 in good health and CMV-seronegative.

On this clone itself: Within the sample, other DNA sequences also encode this same CDR3. The V and J genes are TRBV7-3 and TRBJ2-5, with D perhaps TRBD1 (6 bases). Trimming stripped 0 bases from V and 1 base from J, with 6 bases between. This CDR3 has 14 residues. Germline lookup yields CDR1 SGHTA and CDR2 FQGTGA. This chain's CDR3 is CASSLTGGQETQYF. CDR3 DNA: TGTGCCAGCAGCTTAACAGGGGGCCAAGAGACCCAGTACTTC.

The chain recombines TRBV29-1 with TRBJ2-7; D may be TRBD1 (6 bases). The CDR3 loop spans 13 amino acids. V lost 4 bases, J lost 4 bases, and 14 bases lay in between. The V gene's germline CDR1 is SQVTM and CDR2 ANQGSEA. Here the CDR3 DNA reads TGCAGCGTTGCTGAGGGGGTAAGGTACGAGCAGTACTTC. Its translation is CSVAEGVRYEQYF.

The V gene is TRBV30, the J gene TRBJ1-5; 8 bases fit TRBD1. V lost 4 bases to trimming and J lost 3 bases; unmatched junction nucleotides: 5. The CDR3 extends over 14 amino acids. CDR1 and CDR2 from the germline V gene are GTSNPN and SVGIG (reference sequence). CDR3 nucleotides: TGTGCCTGGAAGCAGGGGGCCACCAATCAGCCCCAGCATTTT. It yields the protein CAWKQGATNQPQHF.

The rearrangement joins TRBV5-3 to TRBJ1-2, with 7 bases aligning to TRBD1. TRBV5-3 counts as an open reading frame of uncertain function. There are 13 residues in the CDR3. Trimming took 8 bases from V and 5 from J; bases not matched to a gene: 9. As DNA, the CDR3 is TGTGCCAGTACCCAGGGACAGCTTTATGGCTACACCTTC. This sequence encodes CASTQGQLYGYTF.

The chain couples TRBV5-1 to TRBJ1-1; D call uncertain. From germline, CDR1 is SGHRS and CDR2 YFSETQ. Trimming took 0 bases from V and 7 from J, leaving 13 bases between them. The CDR3 is 14 amino acids. The CDR3 DNA sequence: TGCGCCAGCAGCTTGGTATCCAGTGGTAATGAAGCTTTCTTT. Its protein is CASSLVSSGNEAFF.

The chain combines TRBV27 with TRBJ2-7; TRBD1 agrees at 10 bases. CDR1 and CDR2 (germline): MNHEY, SMNVEV (reference sequence). J lost 4 bases, V lost 5 bases, and 8 bases had no gene match. The CDR3 has 15 residues. This CDR3 is CASSRNPGQGYEQYF. CDR3 sequence (DNA): TGTGCCAGCAGTCGCAACCCGGGACAGGGGTACGAGCAGTACTTC.

The chain couples TRBV5-1 to TRBJ2-1; 11 nucleotides align to TRBD1. J gave up 7 bases and V 4 bases, and 10 bases lay outside the gene matches. Looked up from germline, CDR1 is SGHRS and CDR2 is YFSETQ. The CDR3 is 16 residues long. CDR3 coding DNA: TGCGCCAGCAGCCCGGCGGACAGGGGGCAGTTAAATGAGCAGTTCTTC. Protein: CASSPADRGQLNEQFF.